Below, 21 T cell receptor beta chains from the same sample are listed, as sequenced in a study of CD4 T cells in relation to SARS-CoV-2 and coronaviruses. Unexposed donor CD4+ T cells date from about 2011-2018, before the COVID-19 pandemic. CD4+ T cells were isolated from the cells after nine to eleven days of culture. This table comes from immunoSEQ multiplex PCR, and its TCRdb copy is limited to in-frame clones, with some not included. The table lists 20,000 to 25,000 clones, around 74% of them singletons, with roughly 12% in the top ten. The antigens of these receptors remain unknown. The sequencing input was CD4+ T cells from PBMCs, cultured in vitro. Source of these receptors: a human donor in good health.

The chain recombines TRBV29-1 with TRBJ2-5; D is unclear. The CDR3 spans 12 residues. V was shortened by 5 bases and J by 5 bases, with 12 bases between the two germline ends. Germline CDR1 is SQVTM and CDR2 is ANQGSEA. DNA of the CDR3: TGCAGCGTTAGCGAGAGAAGTGAGACCCAGTACTTC. Its translation: CSVSERSETQYF.

The table lists this clone with a count of one. The chain uses TRBV5-1 and TRBJ2-1; TRBD2 agrees at 12 bases. The CDR3 runs to 16 residues. Unmatched junction bases numbered 5, after V lost 3 bases and J lost 4 bases. Looked up from germline, CDR1 is SGHRS and CDR2 is YFSETQ. The CDR3 here is CASSSTSGRQYNEQFF. CDR3 in DNA: TGCGCCAGCAGCTCGACTAGCGGGAGACAGTACAATGAGCAGTTCTTC. The variable domain in full, with the rest retrieved from reference TRBV5-1 and TRBJ2-1, is KAGVTQTPRYLIKTRGQQVTLSCSPISGHRSVSWYQQTPGQGLQFLFEYFSETQRNKGNFPGRFSGRQFSNSRSEMNVSTLELGDSALYLCASSSTSGRQYNEQFFGPGTRLTVL.

The genes are TRBV19 and TRBJ2-3; no clear D gene. V shed 7 bases and J shed 4 bases, with 15 bases lying between them. This CDR3 spans 14 amino acids. Germline loops: CDR1 LNHDA, CDR2 SQIVND (reference sequence). DNA of the CDR3: TGTGCCAGTACCAAGAACTACTTTGCAGATACGCAGTATTTT. It codes for CASTKNYFADTQYF. The complete variable domain, with remaining parts taken from reference TRBV19 and TRBJ2-3, reads DGGITQSPKYLFRKEGQNVTLSCEQNLNHDAMYWYRQDPGQGLRLIYYSQIVNDFQKGDIAEGYSVSREKKESFPLTVTSAQKNPTAFYLCASTKNYFADTQYFGPGTRLTVL.

The chain recombines TRBV7-9 with TRBJ2-1; tentatively, D is TRBD1 (6 bases). CDR3 size: 15 residues. The germline V gene has CDR1 SEHNR and CDR2 FQNEAQ (reference sequence). V lost 2 bases, J lost 8 bases, and 16 bases lay in between. CDR3 sequence (DNA): TGTGCCAGCAGCTTAAGAGGGGGTCCTGGAGATGAGCAGTTCTTC. Its translation: CASSLRGGPGDEQFF. The entire variable domain, with the rest obtained from reference TRBV7-9 and TRBJ2-1, is as follows: DTGVSQNPRHKITKRGQNVTFRCDPISEHNRLYWYRQTLGQGPEFLTYFQNEAQLEKSRLLSDRFSAERPKGSFSTLEIQRTEQGDSAMYLCASSLRGGPGDEQFFGPGTRLTVL.

The chain carries TRBV6-1 and TRBJ2-1; D ambiguous. This CDR3 has 15 residues. Germline V lookup: CDR1 MNHNS, CDR2 SASEGT. The V end lost 1 base, the J end lost 0 bases, and 7 bases lay between the germline ends. As DNA, the CDR3 is TGTGCCAGCAGTGAAGACCGAAGCTCCTACAATGAGCAGTTCTTC. Protein: CASSEDRSSYNEQFF.

This clone was detected a few times. The rearrangement uses TRBV4-1 and TRBJ2-1; 8 bases map to TRBD2. V lost 0 bases, J lost 2 bases, and 15 bases stayed unmatched. The CDR3 covers 20 residues. The V gene's germline CDR1 is MGHRA and CDR2 YSYEKL. CDR3 sequence: CASSQDSSGTYSDPYNEQFF. CDR3 nucleotides: TGCGCCAGCAGCCAAGATAGTAGCGGGACCTATTCAGACCCCTACAATGAGCAGTTCTTC.

J is TRBJ1-5 and V is TRBV28, with 9 bases that match TRBD1. CDR1 and CDR2 (germline): MDHEN, SYDVKM. This CDR3 is 15 amino acids long. Losses at the gene ends were 6 bases for V and 1 base for J; bases not matched to a gene: 4. The CDR3 DNA follows: TGTGCCAGCAGAACCGGGACAGGGAGCAATCAGCCCCAGCATTTT. Its protein product is CASRTGTGSNQPQHF.

V is TRBV5-5 and J is TRBJ2-7; 7 bases fit TRBD1. J was trimmed by 4 bases and V by 4 bases; bases with no gene match: 14. Germline CDR1 is SGHKS and CDR2 is YYEKEE (reference sequence). This CDR3 spans 16 amino acids. CDR3 nucleotides: TGTGCCAGCAGCCACCACACCTTGACAGGGCTTTACGAGCAGTACTTC. Translating it yields CASSHHTLTGLYEQYF. The full variable domain, its missing parts supplied by reference TRBV5-5 and TRBJ2-7, is DAGVTQSPTHLIKTRGQQVTLRCSPISGHKSVSWYQQVLGQGPQFIFQYYEKEERGRGNFPDRFSARQFPNYSSELNVNALLLGDSALYLCASSHHTLTGLYEQYFGPGTRLTVT.

In this sample, this clone turned up a few times. The chain couples TRBV2 to TRBJ2-1; D gene uncertain. CDR1 is SNHLY and CDR2 is FYNNEI in the germline V gene. The CDR3 is 14 amino acids. The ends were cut back, 5 bases at V and 1 base at J, with 9 bases in the middle. This CDR3 is CASSLLGSYNEQFF. The CDR3 DNA is TGTGCCAGCAGTCTCCTTGGATCCTACAATGAGCAGTTCTTC. The full variable domain, with the rest looked up from reference TRBV2 and TRBJ2-1, is EPEVTQTPSHQVTQMGQEVILRCVPISNHLYFYWYRQILGQKVEFLVSFYNNEISEKSEIFDDQFSVERPDGSNFTLKIRSTKLEDSAMYFCASSLLGSYNEQFFGPGTRLTVL.

The CDR3 coding sequence is TGTGCCAGCAGTCTGACAGGGGCCACTGAAGCTTTCTTT. It codes for CASSLTGATEAFF. The chain uses TRBV2 and TRBJ1-1, with 8 bases matching TRBD1. In germline, CDR1 is SNHLY, CDR2 FYNNEI. The V segment lost 5 bases and the J segment 4 bases; nucleotides outside the gene matches: 3. This CDR3 comprises 13 residues.

The rearrangement joins TRBV3-1 (or the pseudogene TRBV3-2) to TRBJ2-5; TRBD1 might be the D (6 bases). Germline values: CDR1 LGHDT, CDR2 YNNKEL (reference sequence). There are 15 residues in the CDR3. The V end lost 1 base, the J end lost 0 bases, and 9 bases lay between the germline ends. CDR3: CASSQGGLYQETQYF. CDR3 DNA sequence: TGTGCCAGCAGCCAAGGGGGGCTGTACCAAGAGACCCAGTACTTC.

In DNA, the CDR3 is TGTGCCAGCAGCCAGGGAACGGCCCGGTCACCCCTCCACTTT. Protein: CASSQGTARSPLHF. The rearrangement uses TRBV3-1 (or the pseudogene TRBV3-2) and TRBJ1-6; no clear D. Germline V gene lookup returns CDR1 LGHDT and CDR2 YNNKEL (reference sequence). V lost 3 bases, J lost 10 bases, and 13 bases lay in between. The CDR3 sequence is 14 residues long.

The chain combines TRBV28 with TRBJ1-2; D gene ambiguous. With 3 bases removed from V and 4 bases from J, the gap between germline ends came to 12 bases. CDR3 length: 14 residues. In germline, CDR1 is MDHEN, CDR2 SYDVKM. The CDR3, as DNA: TGTGCCAGCAGTTTTTTCTCGGACCCCTATGGCTACACCTTC. It encodes CASSFFSDPYGYTF.

The chain couples TRBV28 to TRBJ2-2; 9 bases are shared with TRBD1. V lost 10 bases, J lost 4 bases, and 4 bases stayed unmatched. Looked up from germline, CDR1 is MDHEN and CDR2 is SYDVKM. The length of the CDR3 is 13 residues. The CDR3 bases are TGTGCCACACAGGGGGCTCTCACCGGGGAGCTGTTTTTT. Translation: CATQGALTGELFF.

This clone was counted only a few times. The chain joins TRBV7-3 to TRBJ2-2; no reliable D call. The length of the CDR3 is 13 residues. Germline CDR1 SGHTA, CDR2 FQGTGA. V lost 4 bases, J lost 0 bases, and 3 bases lay in between. Here the CDR3 reads CASSSANTGELFF. For the CDR3, the DNA is TGTGCCAGCAGCTCCGCGAACACCGGGGAGCTGTTTTTT.

On this clone itself: A junction end diverges from the germline sequence, so it may reflect a read error. The chain has TRBV5-1 and TRBJ2-7, with D perhaps matching TRBD2 (8 bases). The V gene's germline CDR1 is SGHRS and CDR2 YFSETQ. This CDR3 spans 14 amino acids. The CDR3 coding sequence is TGCGCCAGCAGTCCGGGGGGGACAGAAAATTTCTACGAGTTC. Translation gives CASSPGGTENFYEF. Full variable domain (outside the CDR3, taken from reference TRBV5-1 and TRBJ2-7): KAGVTQTPRYLIKTRGQQVTLSCSPISGHRSVSWYQQTPGQGLQFLFEYFSETQRNKGNFPGRFSGRQFSNSRSEMNVSTLELGDSALYLCASSPGGTENFYEFGPGTRLTVT.

The chain recombines TRBV20-1 with TRBJ2-7, with TRBD2 matching over 7 bases. The V gene's germline CDR1 is DFQATT and CDR2 SNEGSKA (reference sequence). The CDR3 is 14 amino acids. With V trimmed by 3 bases and J by 6 bases, 11 bases remained unmatched. The CDR3: CSASRREDFSEQYF. CDR3 in DNA: TGCAGTGCTAGTCGTCGGGAGGATTTCTCCGAGCAGTACTTC.

This clone appeared once. The rearrangement uses TRBV7-9 and TRBJ1-2; D call uncertain. The V end lost 2 bases, the J end lost 4 bases, and 5 bases lay between the germline ends. Germline CDR1 SEHNR, CDR2 FQNEAQ (reference sequence). The CDR3 extends over 12 amino acids. CDR3 amino acids: CASSLNTYGYTF. In DNA form, the CDR3 reads TGTGCCAGCAGCTTAAACACCTATGGCTACACCTTC.

This chain links TRBV6-5 with TRBJ2-7; no clear D. The CDR3 runs 14 residues. Germline-derived CDR1 and CDR2 are MNHEY and SVGAGI. Trimming took 10 bases from V and 2 from J, leaving 18 bases between them. CDR3 sequence (DNA): TGTGCCACCAAACGCCAGTCGACCACCTACGAGCAGTACTTC. Protein: CATKRQSTTYEQYF.

V and J are TRBV5-1 and TRBJ1-2, with a possible D match to TRBD1 (5 bases). The CDR3 consists of 13 residues. Trimming took 4 bases from V and 2 from J, leaving 9 bases between them. Germline CDR1 SGHRS, CDR2 YFSETQ. The CDR3 protein is CASSLPGNYGYTF. Here the CDR3 DNA reads TGCGCCAGCAGCCTGCCAGGGAACTATGGCTACACCTTC.

This rearrangement joins TRBV6-5 to TRBJ2-5; 9 bases line up with TRBD1. The CDR3 runs to 16 residues. The J segment lost 4 bases and the V segment lost 2 bases, leaving 8 bases of the junction unmatched. The germline CDR1 and CDR2 sequences are MNHEY and SVGAGI. CDR3 DNA sequence: TGTGCCAGCAGTTACGAGGGGACAGGGCTCGGAGAGACCCAGTACTTC. Amino acid sequence: CASSYEGTGLGETQYF.